This T cell receptor (beta chain) was recovered during a study of OX40 agonist ivuxolimab in advanced cancers. Across the whole study: The study treated patients with ivuxolimab, an agonistic anti-OX40 (CD134) antibody. Eligibility admitted prior anti-PD-1, anti-PD-L1 or anti-CTLA-4 therapy; 30% to 40% had some.

Profiled with immunoSEQ multiplex PCR; TCRdb holds only in-frame clones, not every one. The sample yields 90,000 or so clones, roughly nine tenths seen once. Blood got drawn at baseline, again on cycle 4 day 1, and then on cycle 7 day 1. The sequenced sample was CD4+ or CD8+ T cells sorted from blood, obtained in a trial of the OX40 agonist ivuxolimab. This sequence originates from an adult with an advanced solid tumor such as melanoma, head and neck, liver or kidney cancer.

CDR3 bases: TGTGCCAGCAGCTTAGGATCAGGGTTCGCGGGGCCCAACACCGGGGAGCTGTTTTTT. Translating gives CASSLGSGFAGPNTGELFF. The gene calls are TRBV11-3 and TRBJ2-2; maybe TRBD2 (6 bases). Germline V gene data show CDR1 as SGHNT and CDR2 as YENEEA. The CDR3 sequence is 19 residues long. Trimming stripped 1 base from V and 2 bases from J, with 20 bases between.